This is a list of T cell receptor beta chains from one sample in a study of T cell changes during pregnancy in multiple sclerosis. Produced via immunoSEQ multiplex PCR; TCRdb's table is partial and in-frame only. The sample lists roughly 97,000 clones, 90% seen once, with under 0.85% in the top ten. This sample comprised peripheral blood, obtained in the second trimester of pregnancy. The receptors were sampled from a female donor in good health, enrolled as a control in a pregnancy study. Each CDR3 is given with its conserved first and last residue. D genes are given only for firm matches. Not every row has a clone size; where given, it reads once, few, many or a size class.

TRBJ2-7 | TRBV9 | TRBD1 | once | CASSSGTGFHEQYF | TGTGCCAGCTCCTCCGGGACAGGGTTCCACGAGCAGTACTTC
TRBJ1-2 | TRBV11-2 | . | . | CASSLSRRGTGSYGYTF | TGTGCCAGCAGCTTAAGTAGGAGGGGAACGGGATCCTATGGCTACACCTTC
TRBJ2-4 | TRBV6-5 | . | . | CASSSRGTKNIQYF | TGTGCCAGCAGTTCCAGGGGAACCAAAAACATTCAGTACTTC
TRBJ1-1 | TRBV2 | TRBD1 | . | CASTTDRGRGGTEAFF | TGTGCCAGCACTACGGACAGGGGGCGGGGGGGCACTGAAGCTTTCTTT
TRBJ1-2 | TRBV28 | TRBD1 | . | CASSHRQGNGYTF | TGTGCCAGCAGCCACCGACAGGGCAATGGCTACACCTTC
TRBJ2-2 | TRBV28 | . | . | CASSFRESGELFF | TGTGCCAGCAGTTTTCGAGAGTCCGGGGAGCTGTTTTTT
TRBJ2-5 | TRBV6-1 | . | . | CASSEAPSLGRAQYF | TGTGCCAGCAGTGAAGCGCCCAGTTTGGGTCGGGCCCAGTACTTC
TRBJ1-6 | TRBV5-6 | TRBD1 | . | CASSSGQGNSPLHF | TGTGCCAGCAGCTCCGGACAGGGGAATTCACCCCTCCACTTT
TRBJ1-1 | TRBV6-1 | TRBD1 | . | CASSEARTGTLTEAFF | TGTGCCAGCAGTGAAGCCCGGACAGGGACTCTCACTGAAGCTTTCTTT
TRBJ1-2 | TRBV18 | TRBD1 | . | CASSPGTGGFYGYTF | TGTGCCAGCTCACCTGGGACAGGGGGCTTCTATGGCTACACCTTC
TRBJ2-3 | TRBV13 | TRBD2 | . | CASRGEGADTQYF | TGTGCCAGCAGGGGGGAGGGAGCAGATACGCAGTATTTT
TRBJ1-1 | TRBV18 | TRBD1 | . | CASSSGQVTEAFF | TGTGCCAGCTCATCAGGACAGGTCACTGAAGCTTTCTTT
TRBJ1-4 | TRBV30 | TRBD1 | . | CAWSVTGEIGEKLFF | TGTGCCTGGAGTGTAACAGGGGAGATCGGCGAAAAACTGTTTTTT
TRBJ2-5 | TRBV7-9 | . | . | CASSPTLGVSETQYF | TGTGCCAGCAGCCCGACTCTAGGGGTCTCTGAGACCCAGTACTTC
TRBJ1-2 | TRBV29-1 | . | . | CSVVTPPGGADGYTF | TGCAGCGTTGTCACCCCCCCCGGGGGGGCCGATGGCTACACCTTC
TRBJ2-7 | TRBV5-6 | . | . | CASSLDQGIYEQYF | TGTGCCAGCAGCTTGGATCAGGGTATCTACGAGCAGTACTTC
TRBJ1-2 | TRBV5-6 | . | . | CASSLNSRRGYTF | TGTGCCAGCAGCTTGAACAGTCGGCGTGGCTACACCTTC
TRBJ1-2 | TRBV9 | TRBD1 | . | CASSDGTVEGYTF | TGTGCCAGCAGCGACGGGACAGTGGAAGGCTACACCTTC
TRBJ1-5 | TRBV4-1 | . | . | CASSQRAGDQPQHF | TGCGCCAGCAGCCAAAGGGCGGGCGACCAGCCCCAGCATTTT
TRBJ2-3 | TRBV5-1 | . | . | CASSLNWSTDTQYF | TGCGCCAGCAGCTTGAACTGGAGCACAGATACGCAGTATTTT
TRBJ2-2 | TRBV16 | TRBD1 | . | CASSHTGGAQAGSAGGELFF | TGTGCCAGCAGCCACACAGGGGGCGCACAGGCTGGGTCGGCCGGGGGGGAGCTGTTTTTT
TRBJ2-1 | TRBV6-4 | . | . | CASSEAGAGEGNEQFF | TGTGCCAGCAGTGAGGCCGGAGCAGGGGAGGGCAATGAGCAGTTCTTC
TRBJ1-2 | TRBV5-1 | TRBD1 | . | CASSLRSGGFGYTF | TGCGCCAGCAGCTTGAGGTCAGGGGGCTTTGGCTACACCTTC
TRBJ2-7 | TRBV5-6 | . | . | CASSLAGIGGEQYF | TGTGCCAGCAGCTTGGCAGGGATTGGTGGCGAGCAGTACTTC
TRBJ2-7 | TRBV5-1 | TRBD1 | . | CASSPPGGQGNEQYF | TGCGCCAGCAGTCCCCCCGGAGGACAGGGGAACGAGCAGTACTTC
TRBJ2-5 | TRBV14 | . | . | CASSQEEQIQETQYF | TGTGCCAGCAGCCAAGAGGAACAGATCCAAGAGACCCAGTACTTC
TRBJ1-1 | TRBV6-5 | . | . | CASRKQGGPEAFF | TGTGCCAGCCGAAAACAGGGCGGGCCTGAAGCTTTCTTT
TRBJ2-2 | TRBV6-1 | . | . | CASSARTGTNTGELFF | TGTGCCAGCAGTGCCAGGACTGGGACGAACACCGGGGAGCTGTTTTTT
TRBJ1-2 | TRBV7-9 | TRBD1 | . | CASSLRGQPREGYTF | TGTGCCAGCAGCTTAAGGGGGCAGCCCAGGGAGGGCTACACCTTC
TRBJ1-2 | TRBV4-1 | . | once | CASSHPLGPPYGYTF | TGCGCCAGCAGCCATCCCTTGGGGCCTCCCTATGGCTACACCTTC
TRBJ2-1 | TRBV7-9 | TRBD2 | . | CASSLGGSGGDNEQFF | TGTGCCAGCAGCTTAGGAGGGAGCGGGGGTGACAATGAGCAGTTCTTC